One sample yielded the 19 T cell receptor beta chains listed below, sequenced in a study of T-cell memory formation after mild COVID-19. TCRdb passed the 5' RACE reads through MiXCR, listing each CDR3 protein once. The sample consists of hundreds of thousands of distinct CDR3 sequences, 15% to 20% of them appearing once. Sequencing input: PBMCs or a T cell subset sorted from them (not recorded which). Receptors originate from a man between 18 and 29 years old who had mild COVID-19 (a few samples of this study predate the infection). Cell type and time point are not known.

The chain uses TRBV30 and TRBJ2-3, with a weak D call TRBD2 (5 bases). Trimming shortened V by 2 bases and J by 5 bases, and 8 bases separated the two germline ends. The CDR3 has 12 residues. The germline gives CDR1 GTSNPN, CDR2 SVGIG (reference sequence). CDR3 in DNA: TGTGCCTGGAGTTATGGGAGAGATACGCAGTATTTT. This sequence encodes CAWSYGRDTQYF.

This clonotype has only a few counts. The rearrangement uses TRBV29-1 and TRBJ1-5; weak D call: TRBD1 (6 bases). The CDR3 is 12 residues long. Trimming removed 6 bases from V and 7 bases from J, with 13 bases in between. The germline gives CDR1 SQVTM, CDR2 ANQGSEA. The CDR3 nucleotides read TGCAGCGTGGGCAGGGGAGGACAGCCCCAGCATTTT. This sequence encodes CSVGRGGQPQHF.

This sequence joins TRBV10-3 and TRBJ2-4; 10 bases match TRBD2. The ends lost 4 bases at V and 3 bases at J; junction bases unmatched: 9. CDR1 is ENHRY, CDR2 SYGVKD, per germline. The length of the CDR3 is 17 residues. CDR3: CAISALERGGVKNIQYF. The CDR3 bases are TGTGCCATCAGTGCGCTCGAGCGGGGGGGCGTCAAAAACATTCAGTACTTC.

This clonotype was counted only a few times. The rearrangement links TRBV7-2 to TRBJ2-1; D uncertain. Trimming left V 1 base short and J 6 bases short, with 7 bases between. This CDR3 spans 13 amino acids. Germline CDR1 is SGHTA and CDR2 is FQGNSA. CDR3 protein: CASSLGVSNEQFF. The DNA for the CDR3 is TGTGCCAGCAGCTTAGGAGTCAGCAATGAGCAGTTCTTC.

This clonotype was seen ten or more times. The rearrangement joins TRBV6-2 or TRBV6-3 to TRBJ1-1; 7 nucleotides agree with TRBD1. Germline lookup yields CDR1 MNHEY and CDR2 SVGEGT. The CDR3 is 15 amino acids. J was trimmed by 5 bases and V by 0 bases; bases with no gene match: 6. CDR3 in DNA: TGTGCCAGCAGTTACTCGCCAGGGGGGTGGACTGAAGCTTTCTTT. It encodes CASSYSPGGWTEAFF.

This clonotype was recorded a few times. The chain has TRBV29-1 and TRBJ1-2; TRBD1 matches 7 bases. There are 14 residues in the CDR3. V dropped 3 bases and J dropped 1; count of bases not matched to a gene: 5. Germline V CDR1 and CDR2: SQVTM, ANQGSEA. CDR3 protein: CSVERGQDNYGYTF. The CDR3 nucleotides read TGCAGCGTTGAGAGGGGGCAGGATAACTATGGCTACACCTTC. The full variable domain, completed using reference TRBV29-1 and TRBJ1-2, is SAVISQKPSRDICQRGTSLTIQCQVDSQVTMMFWYRQQPGQSLTLIATANQGSEATYESGFVIDKFPISRPNLTFSTLTVSNMSPEDSSIYLCSVERGQDNYGYTFGSGTRLTVV.

This clonotype was observed many times. The chain carries TRBV7-8 and TRBJ1-6, with a tentative D call TRBD1 (5 bases). Germline assignment: CDR1 SGHVS and CDR2 FQNEAQ. The CDR3 extends over 16 amino acids. Trimming pared 4 bases from V and 10 bases from J, leaving 20 bases between. CDR3 residues: CASSSPRRGDGSPLHF. In nucleotides, the CDR3 is TGTGCCAGCAGCTCCCCCAGGAGAGGGGACGGATCACCCCTCCACTTT.

This clonotype has more than one count but fewer than ten. The chain recombines TRBV4-3 with TRBJ2-1; D is unclear. Trimming removed 4 bases from V and 3 bases from J, with 16 bases in between. Germline-derived CDR1 and CDR2 are LGHNA and YSLEER. The CDR3 runs 16 residues. The CDR3 reads CASSPGSLWGYNEQFF. The CDR3 bases are TGCGCCAGCAGCCCAGGTAGCCTCTGGGGCTACAATGAGCAGTTCTTC.

The chain uses TRBV7-2 and TRBJ1-5, with 7 bases that match TRBD1. Germline V gene lookup returns CDR1 SGHTA and CDR2 FQGNSA. The CDR3 loop spans 14 amino acids. V trimming: 5 bases; J trimming: 7 bases; junction bases outside the gene matches: 8. The CDR3 region has the DNA TGTGCCAGCAGCCTTCCAGGGGGAGAACAGCCCCAGCATTTT. Encoded protein: CASSLPGGEQPQHF.

The rearrangement joins TRBV3-1 to TRBJ1-2, with 8 nucleotides matching TRBD1. The germline V gene has CDR1 LGHDT and CDR2 YNNKEL (reference sequence). V shed 3 bases, J shed 5 bases, and the junction held 8 bases outside the gene matches. There are 15 residues in the CDR3. CDR3 nucleotides: TGTGCCAGCAGCCAGGAGGTAACAGGGGGTTATGGCTACACCTTC. It translates to CASSQEVTGGYGYTF.

This clonotype occurred many times. J is TRBJ2-7 and V is TRBV5-6, with a tentative D call TRBD1 (5 bases). The CDR3 has 16 amino acids. CDR1 is SGHDT and CDR2 is YYEEEE in the germline V gene. Trimming stripped 0 bases from V and 0 bases from J, with 13 bases between. This CDR3 reads CASSLAYRSSSYEQYV. Written as DNA, the CDR3 is TGTGCCAGCAGCTTGGCATACAGGTCCAGCTCCTACGAGCAGTACGTC.

The rearrangement joins TRBV7-2 to TRBJ1-6, with D unresolved. CDR1 SGHTA and CDR2 FQGNSA come from the germline V gene. V shed 5 bases and J shed 7 bases, with 12 bases lying between them. The CDR3 totals 14 residues. The CDR3 is CASSRLPQNSPLHF. The CDR3 nucleotides read TGTGCCAGCAGCCGTCTTCCCCAGAATTCACCCCTCCACTTT.

This clonotype turned up a few times. V usage is TRBV6-5 and J usage is TRBJ1-5, with 8 bases lining up with TRBD1. This CDR3 is built from 17 residues. The V segment lost 2 bases and the J segment 11 bases; nucleotides outside the gene matches: 17. Germline V lookup: CDR1 MNHEY, CDR2 SVGAGI. The CDR3 here is CASSYRRPGQGGSAQHF. The CDR3 DNA is TGTGCCAGCAGTTACCGGCGACCCGGACAGGGTGGCTCGGCCCAGCATTTT.

This clonotype appeared a few times. The rearrangement uses TRBV6-5 and TRBJ2-1; 13 bases align to TRBD2. CDR3 length: 15 residues. With 4 bases clipped from V and 9 bases from J, the junction kept 6 bases outside the gene matches. The germline V gene has CDR1 MNHEY and CDR2 SVGAGI. The CDR3 spells CASSSRTSGGGEQFF. As DNA, the CDR3 is TGTGCCAGCAGTTCTAGGACTAGCGGGGGAGGTGAGCAGTTCTTC.

This clonotype was seen more than once but under ten times. The rearrangement joins TRBV12-3 or TRBV12-4 to TRBJ1-5; D is possibly TRBD1 (5 bases). The CDR3 is made up of 18 amino acids. The V and J ends lost 4 bases and 0 bases respectively, with 19 bases between them. CDR3 sequence reads: CASSSRTGTDYSNQPQHF. CDR3 DNA sequence: TGTGCCAGCAGTTCGCGAACCGGGACGGATTATAGCAATCAGCCCCAGCATTTT.

J is TRBJ2-7 and V is TRBV7-2, with 9 bases matching TRBD1. The CDR3 has 14 residues. Germline loops: CDR1 SGHTA, CDR2 FQGNSA. Trimming removed 5 bases from V and 6 bases from J; junction bases left unmatched: 8. CDR3 loop: CASSPPGTGIEQYF. CDR3 DNA sequence: TGTGCCAGCAGCCCCCCCGGGACAGGGATCGAGCAGTACTTC.

This clonotype was seen repeatedly, ten times or more. The chain couples TRBV20-1 to TRBJ2-5; D not resolved. V lost 6 bases, J lost 5 bases, and 7 bases lay in between. Germline CDR1 and CDR2: DFQATT and SNEGSKA (reference sequence). The CDR3 is 10 residues long. The CDR3 reads CSALRETQYF. The CDR3 DNA reads as TGCAGTGCCCTGAGGGAGACCCAGTACTTC.

The CDR3 bases are TGTGCCAGCAGCTTAGGGGGACTAGCGGGGCCAGAGACCCAGTACTTC. Amino acids: CASSLGGLAGPETQYF. The V call is TRBV11-3, the J call TRBJ2-5, with 13 bases that match TRBD2. CDR3 length: 16 amino acids. The V segment lost 1 base and the J segment 4 bases; nucleotides outside the gene matches: 3. Germline CDR1 is SGHNT and CDR2 is YENEEA.

The V gene is TRBV6-5, the J gene TRBJ1-1, with D maybe TRBD1 (5 bases). This CDR3 region has 14 residues. The ends were cut back, 6 bases at V and 6 bases at J, with 17 bases in the middle. Per germline, CDR1 MNHEY and CDR2 SVGAGI. The CDR3 DNA follows: TGTGCCAGCAGATGGGGAGGGGAACTCGCTGAAGCTTTCTTT. It yields the protein CASRWGGELAEAFF.